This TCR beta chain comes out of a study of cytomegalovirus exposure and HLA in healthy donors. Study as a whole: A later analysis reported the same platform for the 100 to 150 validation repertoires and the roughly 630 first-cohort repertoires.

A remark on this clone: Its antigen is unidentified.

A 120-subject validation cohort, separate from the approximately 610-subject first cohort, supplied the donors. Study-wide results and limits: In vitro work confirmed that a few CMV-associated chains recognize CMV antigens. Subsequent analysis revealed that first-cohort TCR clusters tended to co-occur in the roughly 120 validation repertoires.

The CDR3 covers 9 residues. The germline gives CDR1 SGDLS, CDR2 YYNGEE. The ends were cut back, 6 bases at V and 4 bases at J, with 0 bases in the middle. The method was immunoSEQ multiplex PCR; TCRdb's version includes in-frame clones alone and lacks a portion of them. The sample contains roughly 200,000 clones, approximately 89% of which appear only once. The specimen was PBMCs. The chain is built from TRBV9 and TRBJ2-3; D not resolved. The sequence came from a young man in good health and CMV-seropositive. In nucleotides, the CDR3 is TGTGCCAGCACAGATACGCAGTATTTT. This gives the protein CASTDTQYF.